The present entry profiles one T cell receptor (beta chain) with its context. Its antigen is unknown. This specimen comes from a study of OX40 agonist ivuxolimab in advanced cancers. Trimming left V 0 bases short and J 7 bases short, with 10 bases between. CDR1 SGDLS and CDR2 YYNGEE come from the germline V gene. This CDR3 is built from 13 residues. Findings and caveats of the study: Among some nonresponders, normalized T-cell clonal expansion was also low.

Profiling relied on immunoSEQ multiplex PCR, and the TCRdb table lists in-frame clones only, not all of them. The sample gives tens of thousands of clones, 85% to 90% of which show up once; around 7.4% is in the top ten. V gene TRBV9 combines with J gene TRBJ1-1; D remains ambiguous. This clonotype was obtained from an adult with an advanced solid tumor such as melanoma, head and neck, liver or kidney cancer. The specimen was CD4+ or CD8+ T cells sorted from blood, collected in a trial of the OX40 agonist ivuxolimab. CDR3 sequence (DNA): TGTGCCAGCAGCGTAGATCCTGTGGGTGAAGCTTTCTTT. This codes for CASSVDPVGEAFF.